This T cell receptor beta chain was recovered during a study of blood T cell repertoires in COVID-19. Study overall: The samples span acute and convalescent COVID-19 from the United States, Italy and Spain. T cells, B-cell-depleted T cells, or PBMCs supplied cDNA or gDNA.

Authors' analysis steps: Scientists estimated how many nucleated cells there were by amplifying reference gene primers. Sequenced by immunoSEQ multiplex PCR; TCRdb stores in-frame clones only, minus some. V and J calls and clone size are given by that table; D and trimming were obtained from the DNA. This table has approximately 90,000 clones, approximately 80% appearing once. Germline V gene sequence: CDR1 PRHDT, CDR2 FYEKMQ (reference sequence). The CDR3 length is 14 residues. V was pared by 0 bases and J by 11 bases, with 8 bases of the junction left unmatched. Sequenced input: peripheral blood. The sequence came from a man aged 50 to 60 with acute or convalescent COVID-19. The V gene is TRBV13, the J gene TRBJ2-7; 9 positions agree with TRBD2. The CDR3 bases are TGTGCCAGCAGCTTAGGGGCGGGAGGGCGAGAAAAGTACTTC. As protein: CASSLGAGGREKYF.